Listed below are T cell receptor beta chains from one sample, sequenced in a study of CD8 T cells in Susac syndrome. TCRdb independently ran MiXCR on the immunoSEQ multiplex PCR reads; one entry per CDR3 protein. The sample lists a few hundred thousand distinct CDR3 sequences, approximately 92% occurring once. The source material was CD4+ T cells from PBMCs. The receptors derive from a human donor with multiple sclerosis. Both conserved end residues are part of each CDR3.

V,J,CDR3
TRBV27,TRBJ1-5,CASSPALGTNQPQHF
TRBV12-3/TRBV12-4,TRBJ2-1,CASSPPGTRAYNEQFF
TRBV30,TRBJ2-3,CAWTPIDTQYF
TRBV29-1,TRBJ2-5,CSVAATTGETQYF
TRBV20-1,TRBJ2-1,CSVPGLSLNEQFF
TRBV29-1,TRBJ2-2,CSVQGLAGGTGELFF
TRBV29-1,TRBJ1-6,CSVRTGDSPLHF
TRBV20-1,TRBJ2-1,CSATRAGPYNEQFF
TRBV18,TRBJ1-1,CASSPTTEGNTEAFF
TRBV19,TRBJ1-2,CASQGGWNYGYTF
TRBV20-1,TRBJ2-3,CSARGESSGAAGGTDTQYF
TRBV11-2,TRBJ1-1,CASSQPGRTNTEAFF
TRBV5-1,TRBJ1-4,CASRKDRGGEKLFF
TRBV7-3,TRBJ2-6,CASSSDRAGANVLTF
TRBV28,TRBJ2-7,CASSLFGSGQYF
TRBV9,TRBJ2-1,CASSVVDTGAEQFF
TRBV23-1,TRBJ1-3,CASRDRSLQNTIYF
TRBV7-9,TRBJ2-6,CASSSPSPVSVGNVLTF
TRBV7-6,TRBJ2-7,CASSFLTAHEQYF
TRBV2,TRBJ2-2,CASRSEALAWGELFF
TRBV7-2,TRBJ2-3,CASSLGGFADTQYF
TRBV29-1,TRBJ2-1,CSVGGGVRNEQFF
TRBV29-1,TRBJ2-7,CSVGDRGLYEQYF
TRBV18,TRBJ1-1,CASSPIGRERGTEAFF
TRBV15,TRBJ1-2,CATSSGGHQSNGYTF
TRBV12-5,TRBJ2-3,CASGLWDTQYF
TRBV18,TRBJ1-5,CASSPPSGRVGNQPQHF
TRBV5-1,TRBJ1-6,CASSETGTGNSPLHF
TRBV6-2/TRBV6-3,TRBJ1-5,CASSPFRTAHQPQHF
TRBV7-9,TRBJ1-4,CASSLAEYNEKLFF
TRBV6-1,TRBJ1-5,CASSDGTGSGQPQHF
TRBV6-6,TRBJ1-2,CASNGDRSNYGYTF
TRBV6-2/TRBV6-3,TRBJ1-4,CASSTRTAINEKLFF
TRBV6-5,TRBJ1-1,CASRLQGLRNTEAFF
TRBV19,TRBJ2-2,CATPAGPTNTGELFF
TRBV20-1,TRBJ2-5,CSARNPHTEETQYF
TRBV3-1,TRBJ2-3,CASSQEKSGRDTQYF
TRBV27,TRBJ2-5,CASSSRGGSQETQYF
TRBV11-2,TRBJ1-2,CASRPGVPEGGYTF
TRBV20-1,TRBJ2-3,CSARGGFTDTQYF
TRBV5-1,TRBJ2-7,CASSLEGVGEQYF
TRBV5-6,TRBJ1-1,CASSWAGVTNTEAFF
TRBV10-3,TRBJ1-1,CATAMGSQSPEAFF
TRBV19,TRBJ2-3,CASSISAGLYTDTQYF
TRBV25-1,TRBJ2-7,CASSEYRNTYEQYF